The present T cell receptor beta chain was sequenced within a study of metastatic and nonmetastatic thyroid tumors (dated by TCRdb to the early 2020s). About the investigation overall: Repertoires were compared across peripheral blood and tumor or nodule tissue samples from malignant and benign thyroid patients. What the study reported, not specific to this receptor: TCR beta diversity was reported as significantly higher in malignant tumors than in benign nodules, in both blood and tumor samples.

This clone was detected ten times or more. No cognate antigen has been identified for it. No base-level quality is on record; no much larger clone is a single base apart. V was cut back by 4 bases and J by 3 bases, leaving a gap of 23 bases between them. From its cysteine to its phenylalanine, the CDR3 spans 18 amino acids. Only the CDR3 part of the read is kept: 54 bases, read in frame from the first base. Reading the germline V gene (reference sequence) gives CDR1 SGHKS and CDR2 YYEKEE. The library was built by means of PCR. This sample was sequenced with an Illumina HiSeq 4000. High-throughput sequencing was used to profile the CDR3 region of the TCR beta-chain in every patient. On the study's bioinformatics: Drawing on CDR3 differences between clinicopathological groups, the researchers built a classifier meant to tell apart patients with distant-metastatic papillary thyroid cancer. The Shannon index was used to measure repertoire diversity, and the Morisita-Horn index was used to measure how similar tumor and blood repertoires were. TCRdb took the public reads, trimmed them with fastp at Q25, ran MiXCR for clone calling and kept in-frame beta chains. The V and J calls follow TCRdb's processing rather than the paper's. For this sample the table gives approximately 30,000 clones, of which 7.4% were detected only once. About two fifths of the sample belongs to the ten largest clones.

No treatment had been received by any patient before thyroid surgery. Using T-cell receptor beta sequencing, the study looked back at clinical samples from patients collected from about 2011 to 2018. The rearranged chain carries TRBV5-5 and TRBJ2-1; the D segment is perhaps TRBD1 or TRBD2, each sharing 6 matched bases. This clonotype was sampled from a female donor with papillary thyroid cancer or a benign thyroid nodule (not recorded which). Some clones in this sample may be carry-over from other donors' samples. The sequenced material came from blood. The DNA sequence reads TGTGCCAGCAGCGGGGGGCCGGCGGGACTCCCCTTCTACAATGAGCAGTTCTTC. Its product reads: CASSGGPAGLPFYNEQFF.